The entry below gives a single TCR beta chain sequence along with its context. The entry originates in a study of T-cell reconstitution after alpha-beta-depleted transplantation in children. CDR3 size: 14 residues. Germline CDR1 reads LNHDA; CDR2 reads SQIVND (reference sequence). The junction had 5 bases not matched to a gene; V was cut back by 2 bases and J by 7 bases. TCRbeta library preparation incorporated unique molecular identifiers. MiXCR, run by TCRdb on the PCR reads, gives a single entry per CDR3 protein. The sample records 400,000 to 500,000 distinct CDR3 sequences, approximately 11% being singletons.

The sequence was obtained from a human donor who donated a stem cell graft to a child with acute myeloid leukemia. This chain joins TRBV19 and TRBJ2-1, with 7 bases identical to TRBD2. The sample here was PBMCs from the stem cell graft donor, taken from the stem cell graft. The DNA of the CDR3 is TGTGCCAGTAGTATACCGGGACTAACAAATGAGCAGTTCTTC. This encodes CASSIPGLTNEQFF.